These 13 T cell receptor beta chains share one sample of origin, sequenced in a study of cytomegalovirus exposure and HLA in healthy donors. A multiplex PCR was run with 60 Vbeta primers and 13 Jbeta primers. Sequencing was performed with immunoSEQ multiplex PCR; in TCRdb, only in-frame clones are kept and a portion is missing. The repertoire holds about 120,000 clones, with over 70% as singletons. Input material: PBMCs. The receptors were sampled from a young man in good health and CMV-seropositive.

This clone was seen only a few times. V gene TRBV27 combines with J gene TRBJ2-3; 11 positions agree with TRBD2. The CDR3 sequence is 21 residues long. The J segment lost 2 bases and the V segment lost 3 bases, leaving 19 bases of the junction unmatched. CDR1 is MNHEY, CDR2 SMNVEV, per germline (reference sequence). The CDR3 protein is CASSFQLPGLAASGHTDTQYF. CDR3 nucleotides: TGTGCCAGCAGTTTCCAACTCCCGGGACTAGCGGCCTCTGGTCACACAGATACGCAGTATTTT.

With respect to this clone: Sequence at one end of the junction differs from germline and may be a read error. This specimen includes other DNA sequences encoding the same CDR3. The V and J genes are TRBV7-2 and TRBJ1-5; tentatively, D is TRBD1 (6 bases). The CDR3 extends over 15 amino acids. Germline V CDR1 and CDR2: SGHTA, FQGNSA. CDR3 nucleotide sequence: TGCGCCAGCAGCTTACTTGGACAGACGGGGCAGCCCCAGCATTTT. This gives the protein CASSLLGQTGQPQHF.

The rearrangement links TRBV30 to TRBJ2-5; tentative D call: TRBD2 (5 bases). The length of the CDR3 is 16 residues. Germline lookup yields CDR1 GTSNPN and CDR2 SVGIG (reference sequence). V was trimmed by 2 bases and J by 1 base, leaving 17 bases between them. CDR3 nucleotides: TGTGCCTGGAGTACATCCGACACCAGCGGCCAAGAGACCCAGTACTTC. This codes for CAWSTSDTSGQETQYF.

The chain combines TRBV5-6 with TRBJ2-2; D possibly corresponds to TRBD2 (7 bases). Germline CDR1 is SGHDT and CDR2 is YYEEEE. This CDR3 is built from 17 residues. V gave up 4 bases and J gave up 3 bases, with 19 bases separating them. This CDR3 reads CASSPPWGGSDTGELFF. CDR3 coding DNA: TGTGCCAGCAGCCCACCGTGGGGGGGCTCGGACACCGGGGAGCTGTTTTTT.

The chain links TRBV5-1 to TRBJ2-2, with no clear D. Germline-derived CDR1 and CDR2 are SGHRS and YFSETQ. CDR3 length equals 13 residues. Trimming removed 7 bases at V and 2 bases at J, with 9 bases between. Here the CDR3 reads CASCPLNTGELFF. CDR3 nucleotide sequence: TGCGCCAGCTGTCCGCTAAACACCGGGGAGCTGTTTTTT.

The V gene is TRBV18, the J gene TRBJ1-2, with a weak D call TRBD1 (5 bases). V lost 6 bases and J lost 2, with 13 bases in between. The CDR3 runs to 14 residues. Germline CDR1 KGHSH, CDR2 LQKENI. This chain's CDR3 is CASSPSTENYGYTF. The CDR3 DNA follows: TGTGCCAGCTCGCCATCGACAGAAAACTATGGCTACACCTTC.

The chain joins TRBV7-2 to TRBJ2-1, with 9 bases lining up with TRBD2. The CDR3 sequence is 16 residues long. Trimming removed 3 bases from V and 6 bases from J; junction bases left unmatched: 9. Germline assignment: CDR1 SGHTA and CDR2 FQGNSA. In nucleotides, the CDR3 is TGTGCCAGCAGCTTTACTGCGGGAGGGCCGGCCAATGAGCAGTTCTTC. It encodes CASSFTAGGPANEQFF.

The rearrangement joins TRBV7-9 to TRBJ1-2; D not certain. The germline V and J ends were trimmed by 3 bases and 3 bases, with 11 bases remaining between them. Germline V gives CDR1 SEHNR, CDR2 FQNEAQ (reference sequence). This CDR3 is 14 amino acids long. The CDR3 loop is CASSLGVTDYGYTF. The CDR3 nucleotides are TGTGCCAGCAGCTTGGGAGTAACTGACTATGGCTACACCTTC.

Here the CDR3 DNA reads TGCGCCAGCAGCCCGGGGAAAGTCGAGCAGTACTTC. Protein sequence: CASSPGKVEQYF. The chain combines TRBV5-1 with TRBJ2-5, with a weak D call TRBD2 (5 bases). TRBJ2-7 matches the DNA end more closely, so the J call is doubtful. This CDR3 is built from 12 residues. CDR1 is SGHRS and CDR2 is YFSETQ in the germline V gene.

On this clone: A junction end diverges from the germline sequence, so it may reflect a read error. V is TRBV4-3 and J is TRBJ2-5; D possibly corresponds to TRBD2 (5 bases). CDR1 is LGHNA, CDR2 YSLEER, per germline. The CDR3 has 14 residues. CDR3 protein: CASSASGSAETQYF. The CDR3 coding sequence is TGCGCCAGCAGCGCAAGCGGCTCCGCAGAGACTCAGTACTTC.

The chain recombines TRBV6-1 with TRBJ1-6, with D hard to call. CDR1 is MNHNS and CDR2 is SASEGT in the germline V gene. The CDR3 has 13 residues. V gave up 4 bases and J gave up 7 bases, with 8 bases separating them. This CDR3 reads CASSAMGNSPLHF. DNA for the CDR3: TGTGCCAGCAGTGCAATGGGCAATTCACCCCTCCACTTT.

The rearrangement joins TRBV4-3 to TRBJ2-3; 10 bases fit TRBD2. With V trimmed by 0 bases and J by 2 bases, 8 bases remained unmatched. Germline assignment: CDR1 LGHNA and CDR2 YSLEER. This CDR3 has 18 amino acids. The CDR3 coding sequence is TGCGCCAGCAGCCAAGATCCCACTAGCGGGGCCCCCACAGATACGCAGTATTTT. Translating it yields CASSQDPTSGAPTDTQYF.

The chain combines TRBV5-6 with TRBJ1-6, with unresolved D. V was pared by 4 bases and J by 9 bases, with 11 bases between. Per germline, CDR1 SGHDT and CDR2 YYEEEE. This CDR3 has 13 amino acids. The CDR3 DNA follows: TGTGCCAGCAGCGTCGGGTCCGTTTCACCCCTCCACTTT. It encodes CASSVGSVSPLHF.